These T cell receptor beta chains were read from a single sample in a study of early T cells in non-severe SARS-CoV-2 infection. TCRdb fed the 5' RACE reads into MiXCR, producing one record per CDR3 protein. Of approximately 29,000 distinct CDR3 sequences listed, roughly 7% are singletons. Material: whole blood. Receptors originate from an adult who was a healthcare worker with PCR-confirmed SARS-CoV-2 infection or an uninfected control (not recorded which). Both conserved end residues are part of each CDR3. A D gene is named only where the DNA matches it firmly. The listing skips clone size in some rows; elsewhere it reads once, few, many or a size class.

d_gene | j_gene | abundance | v_gene | len | CDR3nt | CDR3aa
- | TRBJ2-5 | many | TRBV4-2 | 14 | TGTGCCAGCAGCCAAGATAAAAGAGAAAGGACCCAGTACTTC | CASSQDKRERTQYF
- | TRBJ2-3 | few | TRBV28 | 16 | TGTGCCAGCAGTTTAGGCAGGGGCGCCGAGACAGATACGCAGTATTTT | CASSLGRGAETDTQYF
- | TRBJ1-1 | many | TRBV9 | 12 | TGTGCCAGCAGCGTATGGGACACTGAAGCTTTCTTT | CASSVWDTEAFF
- | TRBJ2-1 | - | TRBV28 | 15 | TGTGCCAGCACCAATGGGGGTGCGTCCTACAATGAGCAGTTCTTC | CASTNGGASYNEQFF
- | TRBJ2-2 | - | TRBV20-1 | 14 | TGCAGTGCTAGTCAGGGGACGCACACCGGGGAGCTGTTTTTT | CSASQGTHTGELFF
TRBD2 | TRBJ2-2 | - | TRBV5-6 | 16 | TGTGCCAGCAGTACTGAGCGGGAGGGCCTCCCCGGGGAGCTGTTTTTT | CASSTEREGLPGELFF
- | TRBJ2-3 | few | TRBV28 | 16 | TGTGCCAGCAGTTTAATCGGCGGGACAATGACAGATACGCAGTATTTT | CASSLIGGTMTDTQYF
- | TRBJ1-1 | - | TRBV29-1 | 10 | TGCAGCGGGCTAAACACTGAAGCTTTCTTT | CSGLNTEAFF
- | TRBJ2-7 | - | TRBV21-1 | 16 | TGTGCCAGCAGCAAAGGTCCGGGACAGGGGGCCTACGAGCAGTACTTC | CASSKGPGQGAYEQYF
- | TRBJ2-1 | many | TRBV2 | 15 | TGTGCCAGCAGCCGGATGGTAAGCTCCTACAATGAGCAGTTCTTC | CASSRMVSSYNEQFF
- | TRBJ2-7 | many | TRBV3-1 | 14 | TGTGCCAGCAGCCAAGTGCCGAACTCCTACGAGCAGTACTTC | CASSQVPNSYEQYF
TRBD2 | TRBJ2-3 | many | TRBV11-2 | 15 | TGTGCCAGCAGCTTGGAAGGGCGGGAGGCAGATACGCAGTATTTT | CASSLEGREADTQYF
TRBD1 | TRBJ1-1 | many | TRBV15 | 15 | TGTGCCACCAGCAGGAGGGACAGGGGGCAAACTGAAGCTTTCTTT | CATSRRDRGQTEAFF
TRBD1 | TRBJ1-1 | many | TRBV29-1 | 13 | TGCAGCGTTGCACAGGGGGAGTTTACTGAAGCTTTCTTT | CSVAQGEFTEAFF
TRBD2 | TRBJ2-6 | many | TRBV20-1 | 16 | TGCAGTGCCAAGACTAGCGGGAACCCTGGGGCCAACGTCCTGACTTTC | CSAKTSGNPGANVLTF
- | TRBJ1-1 | many | TRBV9 | 11 | TGTGCCAGCAGCCCCGGGCCTGAAGCTTTCTTT | CASSPGPEAFF
- | TRBJ2-5 | - | TRBV7-9 | 13 | TGTGCCATCGAATATGCCGGTAACGAGACCCAGTACTTC | CAIEYAGNETQYF
- | TRBJ2-7 | few | TRBV10-3 | 16 | TGTGCCATCAGTGAGTCGAGGTACACTCCGACCTACGAGCAGTACTTC | CAISESRYTPTYEQYF
- | TRBJ2-4 | many | TRBV6-2/TRBV6-3 | 13 | TGTGCCAGCGCCATAGCAGGGAAAAACATTCAGTACTTC | CASAIAGKNIQYF
- | TRBJ2-1 | - | TRBV5-1 | 13 | TGCGCCAGCAGCTTGAGGCCGGACAATGAGCAGTTCTTC | CASSLRPDNEQFF
- | TRBJ2-3 | - | TRBV7-3 | 13 | TGTGCCAGCAGCTTGGGAGACGTGGATACGCAGTATTTT | CASSLGDVDTQYF
TRBD1 | TRBJ1-1 | few | TRBV7-6 | 13 | TGTGCCAGCAGCTTGAGTCCGACAGGGGAAGCTTTCTTT | CASSLSPTGEAFF
TRBD1 | TRBJ1-5 | many | TRBV20-1 | 15 | TGCAGTGCTAGAGATGAGGGAGGGGGCGAATTGCCCCAGCATTTT | CSARDEGGGELPQHF
- | TRBJ1-1 | many | TRBV7-9 | 13 | TGTGCCAGCAGCTCCCGTATGGTCACTGAAGCTTTCTTT | CASSSRMVTEAFF
TRBD2 | TRBJ2-3 | many | TRBV4-3 | 15 | TGCGCCAGCAGCCAAGATGCGGGAGGTTCAGATACGCAGTATTTT | CASSQDAGGSDTQYF
- | TRBJ2-1 | many | TRBV4-2 | 16 | TGTGCCAGCAGCCAAAGCCTTTCCTTATCTGCCAATGAGCAGTTCTTC | CASSQSLSLSANEQFF
- | TRBJ2-7 | many | TRBV27 | 15 | TGTGCCAGCAGTTTATCGATCGAGGGGTACTACGAGCAGTACTTC | CASSLSIEGYYEQYF
TRBD2 | TRBJ2-1 | few | TRBV7-2 | 12 | TGTGCCAGCAGCCGAGCGGGACTCGAGCAGTTCTTC | CASSRAGLEQFF
- | TRBJ2-1 | - | TRBV27 | 14 | TGTGCCAGCAGGCGGGACCTGTCCTACAATGAGCAGTTCTTC | CASRRDLSYNEQFF
- | TRBJ1-1 | few | TRBV3-1 | 14 | TGTGCCAGCAGCCAAGTTCAGAGCGGCACTGAAGCTTTCTTT | CASSQVQSGTEAFF
- | TRBJ1-1 | medium-sized | TRBV7-2 | 13 | TGTGCCAGCAGCTTAATGGAGACGATGGGAGCTTTCTTT | CASSLMETMGAFF
- | TRBJ1-5 | many | TRBV18 | 15 | TGTGCCAGCTCACCGGGAAATAGCCGAAATCAGCCCCAGCATTTT | CASSPGNSRNQPQHF
- | TRBJ1-2 | many | TRBV29-1 | 11 | TGCAGCGTTGAGGTTAACTATGGCTACACCTTC | CSVEVNYGYTF
TRBD1 | TRBJ2-1 | few | TRBV20-1 | 14 | TGCAGTGCCAGGGGACAGCCACTTTACAATGAGCAGTTCTTC | CSARGQPLYNEQFF
- | TRBJ2-3 | few | TRBV3-1 | 14 | TGTGCCAGCAGCCAACCCCCATCCACAGATACGCAGTATTTT | CASSQPPSTDTQYF
TRBD2 | TRBJ2-2 | few | TRBV13 | 17 | TGTGCCAGCAGCTTAAAGGGACTAGCGGAAAACACCGGGGAGCTGTTTTTT | CASSLKGLAENTGELFF
- | TRBJ1-2 | many | TRBV6-2/TRBV6-3 | 12 | TGTGCCAGCGGGGTTTTGGACTATGGCTACACCTTC | CASGVLDYGYTF
- | TRBJ1-2 | many | TRBV12-3/TRBV12-4 | 14 | TGTGCCAGCAGTTTCAGCTCCACTAACTATGGCTACACCTTC | CASSFSSTNYGYTF
TRBD2 | TRBJ2-7 | - | TRBV2 | 14 | TGTGCCAGCAGCTACTCTGATAGCGGGTACGAGCAGTACTTC | CASSYSDSGYEQYF
TRBD2 | TRBJ2-3 | many | TRBV25-1 | 15 | TGTGCCAGCAGTGCCAGCGGGAGGGTTCCAGATACGCAGTATTTT | CASSASGRVPDTQYF
- | TRBJ1-6 | - | TRBV6-2/TRBV6-3 | 12 | TGTGCCAGCAGTTATAAGAATTCACCCCTCCACTTT | CASSYKNSPLHF
- | TRBJ2-2 | many | TRBV20-1 | 15 | TGCAGTGCTAGAGAGAGGGCAGGGAGCACCGGGGAGCTGTTTTTT | CSARERAGSTGELFF
TRBD2 | TRBJ2-1 | medium-sized | TRBV29-1 | 13 | TGCAGCGTAGATACTAGACGGGAGGATGAGCAGTTCTTC | CSVDTRREDEQFF
TRBD2 | TRBJ2-1 | many | TRBV6-6 | 16 | TGTGCCAGCAGTTACTCCGGGGGACTAGCGGGCAATGAGCAGTTCTTC | CASSYSGGLAGNEQFF
- | TRBJ2-3 | many | TRBV5-1 | 14 | TGCGCCAGCAGCTTGGTTTTGGGAGCAGATACGCAGTATTTT | CASSLVLGADTQYF
TRBD1 | TRBJ1-5 | many | TRBV19 | 15 | TGTGCCAGTAGTCCGGGACAGATAAACAATCAGCCCCAGCATTTT | CASSPGQINNQPQHF